This TCR beta chain was identified in a study of T cell repertoires in cytomegalovirus infection. Study overall: Newly reported HLA-C-restricted and thoroughly characterized HLA-B-restricted CMV epitopes were employed.

The germline gives CDR1 LNHNV, CDR2 YYDKDF (reference sequence). Trimming pared 6 bases from V and 4 bases from J, leaving 15 bases between. This CDR3 has 14 residues. TCRdb re-analysed the reads in MiXCR, keeping a single row per CDR3 protein. The sample has 750,000 to 900,000 distinct CDR3 sequences, about 27% seen once. Of note for this clonotype: Antigen specificity is unknown.

The study's findings and limits: In two of eight donors, the top clonotype was HLA-C-restricted CMV-specific. Cumulative frequency of public TCR beta families picked out carriers of CMV plus the relevant HLA.

This sequence originates from a human donor in good health (CMV status not recorded). Some clones in this sample may be carry-over from other donors' samples. The specimen was cultured CD8+ T cells from PBMCs, collected from culture after CMV antigen stimulation. The chain uses TRBV15 and TRBJ1-2, with no clear D. The CDR3 spells CATRAGGGSYGYTF. CDR3 nucleotides: TGTGCCACCAGGGCAGGAGGTGGGAGCTATGGCTACACCTTC.